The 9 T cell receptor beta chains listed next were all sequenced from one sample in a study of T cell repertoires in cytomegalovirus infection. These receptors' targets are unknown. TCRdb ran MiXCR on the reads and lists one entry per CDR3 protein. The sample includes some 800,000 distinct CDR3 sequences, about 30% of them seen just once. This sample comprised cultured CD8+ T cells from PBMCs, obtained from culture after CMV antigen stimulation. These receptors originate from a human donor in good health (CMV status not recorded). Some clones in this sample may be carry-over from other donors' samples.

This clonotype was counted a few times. In DNA, the CDR3 is TGTGCCAGTAGTATAAGCCAGGGGGCCGGCACTGAAGCTTTCTTT. Translating gives CASSISQGAGTEAFF. The chain carries TRBV19 and TRBJ1-1, with 8 bases fitting TRBD1. CDR1 LNHDA and CDR2 SQIVND come from the germline V gene (reference sequence). The CDR3 runs 15 residues. The J segment lost 4 bases and the V segment lost 2 bases, leaving 6 bases of the junction unmatched.

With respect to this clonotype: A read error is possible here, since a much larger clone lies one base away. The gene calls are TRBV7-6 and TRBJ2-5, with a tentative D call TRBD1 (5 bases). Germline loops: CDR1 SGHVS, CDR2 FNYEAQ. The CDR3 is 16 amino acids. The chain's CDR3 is CANSSRVGGNQETQYF. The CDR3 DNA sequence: TGTGCCAACAGCTCCAGGGTCGGCGGCAACCAAGAGACCCAGTACTTC.

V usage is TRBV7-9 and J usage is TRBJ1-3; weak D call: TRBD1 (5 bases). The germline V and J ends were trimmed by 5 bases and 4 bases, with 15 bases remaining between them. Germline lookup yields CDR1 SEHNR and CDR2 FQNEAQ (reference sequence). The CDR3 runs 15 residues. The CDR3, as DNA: TGTGCCAGCAGCCCAAAAGGGACCGGAGGAAACACCATATATTTT. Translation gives CASSPKGTGGNTIYF.

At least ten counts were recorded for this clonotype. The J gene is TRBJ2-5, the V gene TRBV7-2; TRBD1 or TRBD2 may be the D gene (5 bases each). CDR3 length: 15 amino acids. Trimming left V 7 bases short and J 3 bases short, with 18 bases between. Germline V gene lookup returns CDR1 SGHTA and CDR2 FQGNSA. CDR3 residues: CASTLVGTGKETQYF. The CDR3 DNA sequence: TGTGCCAGCACCCTTGTTGGGACGGGGAAAGAGACCCAGTACTTC.

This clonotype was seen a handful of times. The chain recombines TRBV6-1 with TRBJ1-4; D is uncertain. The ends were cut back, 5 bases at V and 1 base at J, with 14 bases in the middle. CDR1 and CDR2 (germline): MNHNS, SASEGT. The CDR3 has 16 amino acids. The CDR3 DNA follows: TGTGCCAGCAGTTACGAAAACTGGGGAACTAATGAAAAACTGTTTTTT. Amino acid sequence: CASSYENWGTNEKLFF.

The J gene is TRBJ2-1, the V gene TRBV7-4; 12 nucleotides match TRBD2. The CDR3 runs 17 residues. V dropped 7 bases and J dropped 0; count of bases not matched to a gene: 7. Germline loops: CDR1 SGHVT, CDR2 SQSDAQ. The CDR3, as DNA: TGTGCCAGCATCTTTGGACTAGCGGGGAGCTCCTACAATGAGCAGTTCTTC. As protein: CASIFGLAGSSYNEQFF.

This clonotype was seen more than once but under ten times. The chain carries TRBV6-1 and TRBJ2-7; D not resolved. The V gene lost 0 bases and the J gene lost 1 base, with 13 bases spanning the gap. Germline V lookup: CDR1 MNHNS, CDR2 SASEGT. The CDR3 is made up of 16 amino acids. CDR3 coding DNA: TGTGCCAGCAGTGAAGCGCATGGACCAGGATCCTACGAGCAGTACTTC. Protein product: CASSEAHGPGSYEQYF.

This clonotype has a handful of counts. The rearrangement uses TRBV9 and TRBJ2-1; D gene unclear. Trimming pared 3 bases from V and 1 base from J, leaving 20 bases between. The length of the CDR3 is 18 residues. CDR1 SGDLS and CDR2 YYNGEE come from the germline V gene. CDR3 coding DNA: TGTGCCAGCAGCGCCAGGACCAAATACCCCCAATCCTACAATGAGCAGTTCTTC. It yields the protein CASSARTKYPQSYNEQFF.

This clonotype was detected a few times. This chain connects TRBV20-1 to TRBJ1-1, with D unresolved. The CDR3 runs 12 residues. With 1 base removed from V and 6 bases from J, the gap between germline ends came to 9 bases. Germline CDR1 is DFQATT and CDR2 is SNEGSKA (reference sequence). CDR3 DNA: TGCAGTGCTAGAGCCGGCCAGCCTGAAGCTTTCTTT. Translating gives CSARAGQPEAFF.